This T cell receptor (beta chain) was identified during a study of blood T cell repertoires in COVID-19. Background on the study: Samples representing acute and convalescent COVID-19 were sourced from the United States, Italy and Spain.

The repertoire was sequenced with immunoSEQ multiplex PCR; TCRdb's copy has only in-frame clones and lacks some. The sample holds 180,000 or so clones, more than 70% seen once. The receptor comes from an elderly woman with active or convalescent COVID-19. Sequencing was performed on peripheral blood.

The CDR3 region has the DNA TGTGCCAGCAGCGCCGGGGTGGGACAGGGTTTTTACGAGCAGTACTTC. The encoded protein is CASSAGVGQGFYEQYF. V gene TRBV3-1 (or the pseudogene TRBV3-2) combines with J gene TRBJ2-7; TRBD1 agrees at 9 bases. This CDR3 region has 16 residues. With 5 bases clipped from V and 4 bases from J, the junction kept 12 bases outside the gene matches. CDR1 is LGHDT and CDR2 is YNNKEL in the germline V gene (reference sequence).